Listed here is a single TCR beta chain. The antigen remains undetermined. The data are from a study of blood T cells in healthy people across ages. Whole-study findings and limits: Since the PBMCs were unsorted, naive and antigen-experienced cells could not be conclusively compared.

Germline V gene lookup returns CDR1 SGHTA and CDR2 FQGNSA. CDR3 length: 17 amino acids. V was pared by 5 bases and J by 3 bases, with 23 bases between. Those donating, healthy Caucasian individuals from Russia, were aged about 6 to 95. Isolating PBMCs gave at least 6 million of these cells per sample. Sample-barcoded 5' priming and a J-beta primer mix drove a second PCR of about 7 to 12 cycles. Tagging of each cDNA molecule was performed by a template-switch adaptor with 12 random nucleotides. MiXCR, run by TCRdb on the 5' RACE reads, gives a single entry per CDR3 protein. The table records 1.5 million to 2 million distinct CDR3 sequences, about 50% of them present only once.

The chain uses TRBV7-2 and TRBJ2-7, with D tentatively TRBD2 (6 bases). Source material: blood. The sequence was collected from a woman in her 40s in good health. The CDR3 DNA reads TGTGCCAGCAGCCCTAGAGGGGAGGCCTCCTTCGGCTACGAGCAGTACTTC. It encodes CASSPRGEASFGYEQYF.